The 30 T cell receptor beta chains below all came from one sample that was sequenced in a study of T cell clones after liver transplantation. This table comes from immunoSEQ multiplex PCR, and its TCRdb copy is limited to in-frame clones, with some not included. The sample holds around 110,000 clones; 90% are singletons and the top ten take 0.8% to 0.9%. The starting material was CD4+ T cells from blood, obtained 12 months after liver transplant. The receptors here all came from a human patient who received a liver transplant. Some of these T cells may belong to the graft donor.

V is TRBV5-1 and J is TRBJ2-2; 11 positions match TRBD2. The CDR3 sequence is 15 residues long. The J segment lost 3 bases and the V segment lost 3 bases, leaving 1 base of the junction unmatched. Germline CDR1 SGHRS, CDR2 YFSETQ. The CDR3 spells CASSSLAGDTGELFF. The CDR3, as DNA: TGCGCCAGCAGCTCACTAGCGGGAGACACCGGGGAGCTGTTTTTT.

This chain links TRBV9 with TRBJ2-7; TRBD1 matches at 9 bases. Looked up from germline, CDR1 is SGDLS and CDR2 is YYNGEE. The J segment lost 5 bases and the V segment lost 5 bases, leaving 14 bases of the junction unmatched. The CDR3 covers 16 residues. The CDR3 sequence is CASSKAGTGLPNEQYF. The CDR3 bases are TGTGCCAGCAGTAAAGCCGGGACAGGGCTTCCCAACGAGCAGTACTTC.

The chain has TRBV6-5 and TRBJ1-1; 11 bases agree with TRBD1. Germline CDR1 and CDR2: MNHEY and SVGAGI. With 8 bases clipped from V and 1 base from J, the junction kept 6 bases outside the gene matches. CDR3 length equals 15 residues. The CDR3 nucleotides are TGTGCCAGCGCCGGACAGGGGGCAGGGAACACTGAAGCTTTCTTT. This translates into CASAGQGAGNTEAFF.

This clone has just one count. The CDR3 nucleotides are TGTGCCAGCAGCTCACTGAAGCGGAACAATGAGCAGTTCTTC. This gives the protein CASSSLKRNNEQFF. This chain links TRBV11-2 with TRBJ2-1, with D possibly matching TRBD2 (5 bases). Trimming removed 4 bases from V and 5 bases from J, with 12 bases in between. The germline CDR1 and CDR2 sequences are SGHAT and FQNNGV. CDR3 size: 14 residues.

The genes are TRBV5-1 and TRBJ2-1, with 7 nucleotides matching TRBD2. With V trimmed by 2 bases and J by 5 bases, 7 bases remained unmatched. Germline V gene data show CDR1 as SGHRS and CDR2 as YFSETQ. This CDR3 spans 15 amino acids. CDR3 nucleotides: TGCGCCAGCAGCTTCCTGGCGGGAGCGGACAATGAGCAGTTCTTC. It specifies CASSFLAGADNEQFF.

The chain employs TRBV4-3 and TRBJ1-3; no firm D call. Germline values: CDR1 LGHNA, CDR2 YSLEER. Trimming pared 0 bases from V and 1 base from J, leaving 7 bases between. This CDR3 comprises 15 residues. The CDR3 here is CASSQEGQSGNTIYF. The DNA for the CDR3 is TGCGCCAGCAGCCAAGAGGGTCAGTCTGGAAACACCATATATTTT.

This rearrangement joins TRBV10-3 to TRBJ1-1; D is unresolved. The length of the CDR3 is 13 residues. The germline V gene has CDR1 ENHRY and CDR2 SYGVKD. The V and J ends lost 4 bases and 1 base respectively, with 7 bases between them. In nucleotides, the CDR3 is TGTGCCATCAGTGGTACAGCGAACACTGAAGCTTTCTTT. Translated, it gives CAISGTANTEAFF.

The CDR3, as DNA: TGTGCCAGCAGCTATACCCTCGGGCAGGGGGCAAGAGATACGCAGTATTTT. Translating it yields CASSYTLGQGARDTQYF. The chain has TRBV11-3 and TRBJ2-3, with 8 bases matching TRBD1. J gave up 5 bases and V 4 bases, and 14 bases lay outside the gene matches. Germline V lookup: CDR1 SGHNT, CDR2 YENEEA. The CDR3 totals 17 residues. Full variable domain (outside the CDR3, taken from reference TRBV11-3 and TRBJ2-3): EAGVVQSPRYKIIEKKQPVAFWCNPISGHNTLYWYLQNLGQGPELLIRYENEEAVDDSQLPKDRFSAERLKGVDSTLKIQPAELGDSAVYLCASSYTLGQGARDTQYFGPGTRLTVL.

This clone was recorded only once. The chain uses TRBV6-6 and TRBJ1-1; D gene uncertain. Between the trimmed V and J ends, which lost 4 bases and 5 bases, there was a span of 8 bases. There are 12 residues in the CDR3. In germline, CDR1 is MNHNY, CDR2 SVGAGI (reference sequence). The CDR3 DNA reads TGTGCCAGCAGTTCCCAAGGGACTGAAGCTTTCTTT. Translated: CASSSQGTEAFF.

The V and J genes are TRBV7-3 and TRBJ2-1, with TRBD2 identical over 7 bases. V was clipped by 5 bases and J by 3 bases; unmatched bases: 7. This CDR3 has 15 residues. Germline loops: CDR1 SGHTA, CDR2 FQGTGA. This chain's CDR3 is CASSPTSVRYNEQFF. The CDR3 DNA reads as TGTGCCAGCAGCCCTACTAGCGTCCGCTACAATGAGCAGTTCTTC.

This clone showed up just once. The V call is TRBV7-2, the J call TRBJ2-1; D remains unclear. CDR3 length: 11 residues. V was cut by 7 bases and J by 12 bases, with 13 bases left in between. Germline V lookup: CDR1 SGHTA, CDR2 FQGNSA. The CDR3 nucleotides are TGTGCCAGCACCCAAACCGCCCGGCAGTTCTTC. It is translated as CASTQTARQFF.

This sequence joins TRBV7-9 and TRBJ2-3; TRBD2 aligns across 7 bases. Germline V CDR1 and CDR2: SEHNR, FQNEAQ (reference sequence). With V trimmed by 3 bases and J by 5 bases, 2 bases remained unmatched. The CDR3 has 13 amino acids. CDR3 loop: CASSFQREDTQYF. CDR3 DNA: TGTGCCAGCAGCTTTCAGCGGGAAGATACGCAGTATTTT.

V gene TRBV7-3 combines with J gene TRBJ2-1, with D possibly being TRBD2 (6 bases). The CDR3 runs 13 residues. The V end lost 4 bases, the J end lost 6 bases, and 10 bases lay between the germline ends. From germline, CDR1 is SGHTA and CDR2 FQGTGA. Here the CDR3 reads CASSSGLPNEQFF. The CDR3 DNA follows: TGTGCCAGCAGCTCCGGACTACCCAATGAGCAGTTCTTC. Filled out from reference TRBV7-3 and TRBJ2-1, the complete variable domain reads GAGVSQTPSNKVTEKGKYVELRCDPISGHTALYWYRQSLGQGPEFLIYFQGTGAADDSGLPNDRFFAVRPEGSVSTLKIQRTERGDSAVYLCASSSGLPNEQFFGPGTRLTVL.

The V and J genes are TRBV9 and TRBJ2-5; 15 bases align to TRBD2. The V gene's germline CDR1 is SGDLS and CDR2 YYNGEE. This CDR3 is built from 17 residues. J was trimmed by 1 base and V by 3 bases; bases with no gene match: 4. DNA for the CDR3: TGTGCCAGCAGCGGCCCGGGACTAGCGGGAGGCCAAGAGACCCAGTACTTC. Its protein is CASSGPGLAGGQETQYF.

V is TRBV5-1 and J is TRBJ1-3; 7 bases are shared with TRBD1. Trimming cost V 0 bases and J 3 bases; bases outside gene matches: 3. This CDR3 spans 15 amino acids. CDR1 and CDR2 from the germline V gene are SGHRS and YFSETQ. DNA for the CDR3: TGCGCCAGCAGCTTGGTGACAGGGAATGGAAACACCATATATTTT. Its translation is CASSLVTGNGNTIYF.

The CDR3 sequence is CASSLLGTGRSSYNEQFF. In DNA, the CDR3 is TGTGCCAGCAGTCTTTTGGGGACAGGACGGAGCTCCTACAATGAGCAGTTCTTC. This chain links TRBV27 with TRBJ2-1, with 8 bases aligning to TRBD1. Germline-derived CDR1 and CDR2 are MNHEY and SMNVEV (reference sequence). The CDR3 spans 18 residues. The V segment lost 5 bases and the J segment 0 bases; nucleotides outside the gene matches: 12.

The chain recombines TRBV7-8 with TRBJ2-7, with TRBD2 matching over 7 bases. CDR3 length: 15 amino acids. After removal of 2 bases from V and 2 bases from J, the junction contained 6 bases not matched to a gene. The germline gives CDR1 SGHVS, CDR2 FQNEAQ. The CDR3 loop is CASSLLRERPYEQYF. The CDR3, as DNA: TGTGCCAGCAGCTTACTGCGGGAGCGGCCCTACGAGCAGTACTTC.

V and J are TRBV4-2 and TRBJ1-6; D possibly corresponds to TRBD1 (5 bases). The germline V and J ends were trimmed by 3 bases and 6 bases, with 15 bases remaining between them. Germline CDR1 reads LGHNA; CDR2 reads YNFKEQ. The CDR3 has 16 residues. CDR3: CASSHSGSGGNSPLHF. Here the CDR3 DNA reads TGTGCCAGCAGCCATTCCGGTAGCGGGGGTAATTCACCCCTCCACTTT.

This chain joins TRBV6-1 and TRBJ2-1; 7 bases map to TRBD2. This CDR3 is built from 15 residues. In germline, CDR1 is MNHNS, CDR2 SASEGT. V lost 5 bases to trimming and J lost 8 bases; unmatched junction nucleotides: 12. CDR3 DNA: TGTGCCAGCAGTCCCATCGAGGCTAGCGGCTATGAGCAGTTCTTC. Amino acid sequence: CASSPIEASGYEQFF.

This clone turned up a few times. The chain recombines TRBV19 with TRBJ1-1, with D possibly matching TRBD1 (6 bases). CDR1 is LNHDA, CDR2 SQIVND, per germline (reference sequence). Trimming removed 7 bases from V and 3 bases from J, with 9 bases in between. CDR3 length: 12 amino acids. The CDR3 is CASIGGYTEAFF. The DNA for the CDR3 is TGTGCCAGTATAGGGGGTTACACTGAAGCTTTCTTT.

This clone was counted only a few times. The chain's CDR3 is CASSPPGQGKNTEAFF. The CDR3 coding sequence is TGTGCCAGCAGCCCACCGGGACAGGGGAAGAACACTGAAGCTTTCTTT. V and J are TRBV9 and TRBJ1-1; 10 bases fit TRBD1. V lost 4 bases to trimming and J lost 1 base; unmatched junction nucleotides: 7. CDR1 and CDR2 from the germline V gene are SGDLS and YYNGEE. CDR3 length: 16 amino acids.

V is TRBV7-9 and J is TRBJ2-7; D call uncertain. The CDR3 extends over 13 amino acids. V was clipped by 3 bases and J by 3 bases, with 9 bases between them. Germline V CDR1 and CDR2: SEHNR, FQNEAQ (reference sequence). CDR3 bases: TGTGCCAGCAGCTTCTCCGGAAACTACGAGCAGTACTTC. Translation: CASSFSGNYEQYF.

V usage is TRBV7-9 and J usage is TRBJ2-3; TRBD2 matches at 10 bases. This CDR3 comprises 13 residues. Germline CDR1 reads SEHNR; CDR2 reads FQNEAQ (reference sequence). The junction had 2 bases not matched to a gene; V was cut back by 6 bases and J by 5 bases. The chain's CDR3 is CASSRLAGDTQYF. The CDR3 DNA reads as TGTGCCAGCAGTCGACTAGCGGGAGATACGCAGTATTTT.

J is TRBJ2-3 and V is TRBV29-1, with 7 bases matching TRBD2. V was clipped by 1 base and J by 0 bases; unmatched bases: 1. CDR1 is SQVTM, CDR2 ANQGSEA, per germline. This CDR3 region has 14 residues. CDR3 nucleotide sequence: TGCAGCGTTGAAGCGGGGGGAAGCACAGATACGCAGTATTTT. Its translation is CSVEAGGSTDTQYF.

This clone came up once. The chain joins TRBV6-5 to TRBJ2-7, with 10 bases that match TRBD2. This CDR3 region has 16 residues. Germline V gene lookup returns CDR1 MNHEY and CDR2 SVGAGI. V gave up 0 bases and J gave up 3 bases; unmatched junction bases: 5. The CDR3 loop reads CASSYSTLAGNYEQYF. The CDR3 DNA reads as TGTGCCAGCAGTTACTCGACACTAGCGGGGAACTACGAGCAGTACTTC.

The rearrangement links TRBV5-1 to TRBJ2-1; D call uncertain. In germline, CDR1 is SGHRS, CDR2 YFSETQ. V gave up 0 bases and J gave up 3 bases, with 10 bases separating them. This CDR3 is built from 15 residues. CDR3: CASSLGDGFYNEQFF. In DNA, the CDR3 is TGCGCCAGCAGCTTGGGAGACGGGTTCTACAATGAGCAGTTCTTC. Complete variable domain (other parts from reference TRBV5-1 and TRBJ2-1): KAGVTQTPRYLIKTRGQQVTLSCSPISGHRSVSWYQQTPGQGLQFLFEYFSETQRNKGNFPGRFSGRQFSNSRSEMNVSTLELGDSALYLCASSLGDGFYNEQFFGPGTRLTVL.

The chain carries TRBV19 and TRBJ2-5; D may be TRBD1 (5 bases). The CDR3 runs to 15 residues. Trimming took off 1 base at V and 4 bases at J, with 13 bases between the two ends. Germline V lookup: CDR1 LNHDA, CDR2 SQIVND (reference sequence). CDR3 DNA: TGTGCCAGTAGTATAGGGGCAGGGTTGGTAGAGACCCAGTACTTC. Its translation: CASSIGAGLVETQYF.

This clone was picked up one time. Written as DNA, the CDR3 is TGTGCCAGCAGCTTCCAGGGAGGGGAGACCCAGTACTTC. Its protein product is CASSFQGGETQYF. This rearrangement joins TRBV7-2 to TRBJ2-5; 7 positions agree with TRBD2. The length of the CDR3 is 13 residues. Germline V lookup: CDR1 SGHTA, CDR2 FQGNSA. V lost 3 bases, J lost 5 bases, and 3 bases stayed unmatched.

J is TRBJ2-7 and V is TRBV2, with D unclear. Trimming removed 2 bases at V and 2 bases at J, with 16 bases between. This CDR3 is 16 amino acids long. From germline, CDR1 is SNHLY and CDR2 FYNNEI. Here the CDR3 reads CASSELRHPSPYEQYF. The DNA of the CDR3 is TGTGCCAGCAGTGAACTGCGACACCCCAGCCCCTACGAGCAGTACTTC.

The chain joins TRBV18 to TRBJ1-1, with D perhaps matching TRBD1 (5 bases). With 6 bases removed from V and 0 bases from J, the gap between germline ends came to 11 bases. This CDR3 has 14 amino acids. In germline, CDR1 is KGHSH, CDR2 LQKENI. CDR3 bases: TGTGCCAGCTCCGAGACAGTCATGAACACTGAAGCTTTCTTT. Residues: CASSETVMNTEAFF.